This T cell receptor (beta chain) was obtained from a study of cytomegalovirus exposure and HLA in healthy donors listed by TCRdb under 2017. Background on the whole study: According to a later analysis, one platform produced both the roughly 120 validation repertoires and the 700 or so repertoires of the first cohort. The aim of the study was to test whether cataloging public T cell receptors could identify signatures of past pathogen exposure. The study combined high-throughput TCR immunosequencing, statistical association of individual TCRs with disease status, and machine learning to predict cytomegalovirus infection status. Besides the first cohort of 500 to 700 subjects, a separate validation cohort made up of over a hundred different subjects was used. The research as a whole found: While some public TCRs were present in many individuals, most TCR sequences turned up only very rarely across donors. It was suggested by the authors that the approach could potentially be generalized to other disease states and immunological phenotypes. The study listed 150 to 200 TCR beta chains as associated with cytomegalovirus. The validation cohort had no HLA typing available for a later analysis, so co-occurrence within that cohort was assessed over all 120 or so repertoires. A later analysis found that TCRs clustered in the first cohort also tended to co-occur in the 120 validation repertoires, with 90% to 95% of cluster scores above 0. In both the original and validation cohorts, the classifier was reported to diagnose cytomegalovirus status with high specificity and sensitivity. Three of the identified cytomegalovirus-associated TCR beta chains were confirmed in vitro to be specific for cytomegalovirus antigens.

Libraries were made using the immunoSEQ multiplex PCR assay. Concerning the study's data processing: A statistical classification framework was built for diagnosing cytomegalovirus status from the catalog of TCR beta chain sequences. TCRdb limited this immuneACCESS table to in-frame rearrangements with V and J called. A share of clones is missing; checked studies link under half to unresolved V genes, and the rest is unexplained. The V and J calls and the clone size are those of that table, but D and trimming were determined from the DNA. Present in this sample are about 220,000 clones, 80% to 90% of which were seen just once. Clones ranked in the top ten supply 2.6% of the sample. The CDR1 and CDR2 encoded by the germline V gene are SGHTA and FQGNSA. V loses 1 base of germline sequence and J loses 7 bases, and the interval between the two ends is 5 bases. CDR3 length: 13 amino acids, cysteine to phenylalanine. The sequence is cut down to CDR3 DNA, 39 bases in frame from base 1.

In the case of this clone: Its antigen has not been determined. No much larger clonotype is one base removed from it; base qualities were not supplied. Other DNA variants within this sample encode the same CDR3.

Donors formed part of the validation cohort, which comprised 120 subjects and was distinct from the first cohort of fewer than 750 subjects. The material sequenced was PBMCs. The receptor comes from a man aged 18 to 30 in good health and CMV-seronegative. The chain joins TRBV7-2 to TRBJ1-6, and perhaps TRBD1 as D gene, on 5 matching bases. The CDR3 reads CASSLGGNSPLHF. In nucleotide form, the sequence is TGTGCCAGCAGCTTAGGGGGCAATTCACCCCTCCACTTT.